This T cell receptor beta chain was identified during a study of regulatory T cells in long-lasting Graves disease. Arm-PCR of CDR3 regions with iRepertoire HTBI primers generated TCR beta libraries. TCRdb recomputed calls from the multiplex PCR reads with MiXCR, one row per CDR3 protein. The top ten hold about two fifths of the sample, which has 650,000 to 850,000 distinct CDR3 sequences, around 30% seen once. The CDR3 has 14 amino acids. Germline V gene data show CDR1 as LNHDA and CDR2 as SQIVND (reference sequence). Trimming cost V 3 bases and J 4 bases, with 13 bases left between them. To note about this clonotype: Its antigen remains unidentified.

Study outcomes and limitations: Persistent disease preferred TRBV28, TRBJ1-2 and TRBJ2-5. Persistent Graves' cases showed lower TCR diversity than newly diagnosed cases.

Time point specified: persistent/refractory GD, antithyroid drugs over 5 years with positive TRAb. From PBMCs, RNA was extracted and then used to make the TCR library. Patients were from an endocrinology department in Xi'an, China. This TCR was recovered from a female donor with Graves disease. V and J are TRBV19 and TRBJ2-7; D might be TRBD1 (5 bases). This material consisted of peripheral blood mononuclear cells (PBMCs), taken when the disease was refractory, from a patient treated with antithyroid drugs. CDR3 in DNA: TGTGCCAGTAGTATGGGCCAGGGTATGTACGAGCAGTACTTC. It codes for CASSMGQGMYEQYF.